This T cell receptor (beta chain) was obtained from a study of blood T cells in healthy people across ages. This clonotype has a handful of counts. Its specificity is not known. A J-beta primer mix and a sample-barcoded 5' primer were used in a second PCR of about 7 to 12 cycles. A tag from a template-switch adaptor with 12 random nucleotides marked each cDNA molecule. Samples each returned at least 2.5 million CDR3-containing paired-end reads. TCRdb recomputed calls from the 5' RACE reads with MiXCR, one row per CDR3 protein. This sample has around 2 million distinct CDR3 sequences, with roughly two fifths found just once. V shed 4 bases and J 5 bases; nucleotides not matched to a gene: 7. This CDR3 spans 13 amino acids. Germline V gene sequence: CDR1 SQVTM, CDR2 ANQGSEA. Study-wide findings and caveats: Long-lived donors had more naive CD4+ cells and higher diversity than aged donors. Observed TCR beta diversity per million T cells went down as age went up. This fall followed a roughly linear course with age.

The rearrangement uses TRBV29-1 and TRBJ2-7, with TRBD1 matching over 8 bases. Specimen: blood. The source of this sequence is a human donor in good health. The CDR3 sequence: CSVVQGAGNEQYF. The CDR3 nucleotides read TGCAGCGTTGTGCAGGGGGCTGGAAACGAGCAGTACTTC.